This TCR beta chain comes out of a study of blood T cell repertoires in COVID-19. Study as a whole: Collection of acute and convalescent COVID-19 samples took place in the United States, Italy and Spain. Sample material is recorded as cDNA or gDNA derived from T cells, B-cell-depleted T cells, or PBMCs.

Per the original data handling: Reference gene primer amplification in the assay estimated nucleated cell counts. The repertoire was sequenced with immunoSEQ multiplex PCR; TCRdb's copy has only in-frame clones and lacks some. V, J and clone size are taken as reported in that table, and D and trimming were inferred from the DNA itself. The table lists roughly 410,000 clones, approximately 88% of them singletons. The receptor comes from a man aged 40-49 years with acute or convalescent COVID-19. Sequenced input: peripheral blood.

The DNA of the CDR3 is TGTGCCAGCAGTTACGGCGGACAGGGTGCCTACGAGCAGTACTTC. It yields the protein CASSYGGQGAYEQYF. The V and J genes are TRBV6-5 and TRBJ2-7, with 8 positions matching TRBD1. Looked up from germline, CDR1 is MNHEY and CDR2 is SVGAGI. The J segment lost 2 bases and the V segment lost 2 bases, leaving 5 bases of the junction unmatched. This CDR3 is built from 15 residues.